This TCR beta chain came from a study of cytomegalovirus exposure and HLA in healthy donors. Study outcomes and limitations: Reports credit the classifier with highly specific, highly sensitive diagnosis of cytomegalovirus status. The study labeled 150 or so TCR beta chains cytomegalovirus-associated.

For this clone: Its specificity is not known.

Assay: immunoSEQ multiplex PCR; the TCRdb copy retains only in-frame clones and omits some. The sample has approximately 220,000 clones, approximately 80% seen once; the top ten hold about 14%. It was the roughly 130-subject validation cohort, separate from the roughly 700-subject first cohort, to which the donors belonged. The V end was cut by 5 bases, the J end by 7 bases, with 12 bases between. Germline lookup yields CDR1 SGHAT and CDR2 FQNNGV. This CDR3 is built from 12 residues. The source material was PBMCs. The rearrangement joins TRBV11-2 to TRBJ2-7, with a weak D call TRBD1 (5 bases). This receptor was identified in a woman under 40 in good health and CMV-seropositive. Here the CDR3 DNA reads TGTGCCAGCAGCCAAACAGGCTTTGAGCAGTACTTC. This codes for CASSQTGFEQYF.